These 5 T cell receptor beta chains were all obtained from the same sample, sequenced in a study of shared clonotypes between healthy human individuals. The method was immunoSEQ multiplex PCR; TCRdb's version includes in-frame clones alone and lacks a portion of them. The table shows fewer than 1.6 million clones, with 98% occurring only once. Sequencing was carried out using naive CD4+ T cells sorted from blood. This sample's subset: CD45RA+ positively selected. These receptors all come from a man aged 30 to 45 in good health.

The chain couples TRBV5-8 to TRBJ2-3; a weak D match, TRBD2 (5 bases). The CDR3 contains 14 residues. Germline V CDR1 and CDR2: SGHTS, YDEGEE. V lost 0 bases and J 3 bases, leaving 8 bases between the germline ends. The CDR3 spells CASSLEPGTDTQYF. The CDR3 coding sequence is TGTGCCAGCAGCTTGGAACCGGGAACAGATACGCAGTATTTT.

The chain has TRBV7-4 and TRBJ1-2; D possibly corresponds to TRBD1 (5 bases). CDR1 is SGHVT and CDR2 is SQSDAQ in the germline V gene. Trimming took 4 bases from V and 4 from J, leaving 16 bases between them. This CDR3 is 15 amino acids long. The CDR3 DNA reads as TGTGCCAGCAGCTCATTCAGGGCGCCGGGCTATGGCTACACCTTC. This sequence encodes CASSSFRAPGYGYTF.

This clone was seen only once. This CDR3 is also generated by other DNA sequences in the sample. The chain recombines TRBV18 with TRBJ2-5; D is ambiguous. The germline V and J ends were trimmed by 0 bases and 2 bases, with 4 bases remaining between them. Per germline, CDR1 KGHSH and CDR2 LQKENI. This CDR3 has 13 amino acids. The CDR3 coding sequence is TGTGCCAGCTCACCACCCCTACAAGAGACCCAGTACTTC. As protein: CASSPPLQETQYF.

The chain carries TRBV4-1 and TRBJ1-4; 10 bases agree with TRBD1. Germline-derived CDR1 and CDR2 are MGHRA and YSYEKL. CDR3 length: 15 amino acids. Trimming at V came to 5 bases and at J to 6 bases, leaving 6 bases not matched to a gene. DNA for the CDR3: TGCGCCAGCAGCTTATCCGGGACAGGGGATGAAAAACTGTTTTTT. Translation gives CASSLSGTGDEKLFF.

CDR3 region: CASSLRLAGGVYNEQFF. CDR3 sequence (DNA): TGTGCCAGTAGTCTACGACTAGCGGGAGGGGTATACAATGAGCAGTTCTTC. V gene TRBV19 combines with J gene TRBJ2-1; 14 bases are shared with TRBD2. This CDR3 spans 17 amino acids. Germline values: CDR1 LNHDA, CDR2 SQIVND (reference sequence). The junction had 7 bases not matched to a gene; V was cut back by 5 bases and J by 4 bases.